This T cell receptor (beta chain) was found in a study of OX40 agonist ivuxolimab in advanced cancers. The CDR3 covers 13 residues. From germline, CDR1 is SGHNT and CDR2 YYREEE (reference sequence). Deletions cut 2 bases from V and 13 bases from J, with 18 bases between. TCRdb keeps only in-frame clones here, not all; method: immunoSEQ multiplex PCR. The sample lists around 51,000 clones, about 80% occurring once. This chain uses TRBV5-4 with TRBJ2-5; a weak D match, TRBD2 (5 bases). This TCR was recovered from an adult with an advanced solid tumor such as melanoma, head and neck, liver or kidney cancer. This specimen was CD4+ or CD8+ T cells sorted from blood, taken in a trial of the OX40 agonist ivuxolimab. This CDR3 is CASSFTGFSRVYF. CDR3 nucleotides: TGTGCCAGCAGCTTTACTGGATTCTCGAGGGTGTACTTC.